The 4 T cell receptor beta chains below all came from one sample that was sequenced in a study of cytomegalovirus exposure and HLA in healthy donors. This PCR relied on a set of 60 Vbeta primers and 13 Jbeta primers. TCRdb's table, derived via immunoSEQ multiplex PCR, lists solely in-frame clones and lacks some. The repertoire holds under 200,000 clones, around 77% seen once, with 2% to 2.5% in the top ten. The sample taken for sequencing was PBMCs. These receptors originate from a man in his fifties or sixties in good health and CMV-seronegative.

This clone was detected once. The rearrangement links TRBV9 to TRBJ2-2, with 12 nucleotides matching TRBD2. This CDR3 has 15 amino acids. V was clipped by 4 bases and J by 7 bases; unmatched bases: 5. Germline V gene lookup returns CDR1 SGDLS and CDR2 YYNGEE. This CDR3 reads CASSYLAGGFGELFF. CDR3 bases: TGTGCCAGCAGCTATCTAGCGGGAGGGTTCGGGGAGCTGTTTTTT.

The chain links TRBV25-1 to TRBJ1-5; 7 bases align to TRBD1. The CDR3 sequence is 14 residues long. V shed 3 bases, J shed 6 bases, and the junction held 5 bases outside the gene matches. Per germline, CDR1 MGHDK and CDR2 SYGVNS. The CDR3 region is CASSDRGIVQPQHF. The CDR3 DNA is TGTGCCAGCAGTGACAGGGGGATTGTTCAGCCCCAGCATTTT.

The V and J genes are TRBV7-9 and TRBJ2-1; D may be TRBD2 (5 bases). Trimming took off 5 bases at V and 6 bases at J, with 14 bases between the two ends. CDR1 is SEHNR, CDR2 FQNEAQ, per germline (reference sequence). The CDR3 has 14 amino acids. The CDR3 here is CASSPGWAGNEQFF. In DNA, the CDR3 is TGTGCCAGCAGCCCCGGGTGGGCGGGCAATGAGCAGTTCTTC.

The J gene is TRBJ2-6, the V gene TRBV6-1, with D maybe TRBD2 (6 bases). Germline values: CDR1 MNHNS, CDR2 SASEGT. This CDR3 spans 17 amino acids. V dropped 0 bases and J dropped 1 base, with 10 bases sitting between them. The CDR3 DNA sequence: TGTGCCAGCAGTGAAGCGCACGGACTATCTGGGGCCAACGTCCTGACTTTC. This encodes CASSEAHGLSGANVLTF.